Below, 18 T cell receptor beta chains from the same sample are listed, as sequenced in a study of CD8 T cells in Susac syndrome. Reverse transcription of roughly 0.5 to 1 ug RNA used random hexamers. MiXCR, run by TCRdb on the immunoSEQ multiplex PCR reads, gives a single entry per CDR3 protein. The table records about 200,000 distinct CDR3 sequences, 90% to 95% of them present only once. Sequenced: CD8+ T cells from PBMCs. These receptors were taken from a human donor with multiple sclerosis.

The chain joins TRBV29-1 to TRBJ1-1; tentative D call: TRBD1 (5 bases). The V end was cut by 7 bases, the J end by 1 base, with 19 bases between. Germline V gives CDR1 SQVTM, CDR2 ANQGSEA. The length of the CDR3 is 15 residues. In nucleotides, the CDR3 is TGCAGCGCTGCCCCCCGGGACGGATCGAACACTGAAGCTTTCTTT. Translation gives CSAAPRDGSNTEAFF. Supplemented by reference TRBV29-1 and TRBJ1-1, the full variable domain reads SAVISQKPSRDICQRGTSLTIQCQVDSQVTMMFWYRQQPGQSLTLIATANQGSEATYESGFVIDKFPISRPNLTFSTLTVSNMSPEDSSIYLCSAAPRDGSNTEAFFGQGTRLTVV.

CDR3 sequence (DNA): TGTGCCAGTAGTAGTGCAGGATTGAACACTGAAGCTTTCTTT. This sequence encodes CASSSAGLNTEAFF. V gene TRBV19 combines with J gene TRBJ1-1; no clear D gene. Trimming removed 4 bases from V and 0 bases from J, with 9 bases in between. Germline CDR1 reads LNHDA; CDR2 reads SQIVND (reference sequence). The length of the CDR3 is 14 residues.

The rearrangement links TRBV7-8 to TRBJ2-3; maybe TRBD2 (5 bases). The V end was cut by 5 bases, the J end by 3 bases, with 9 bases between. The CDR3 consists of 13 residues. Germline V lookup: CDR1 SGHVS, CDR2 FQNEAQ. The CDR3 loop is CASSQLGTDTQYF. DNA of the CDR3: TGTGCCAGCAGCCAACTAGGGACAGATACGCAGTATTTT. Supplemented by reference TRBV7-8 and TRBJ2-3, the full variable domain reads GAGVSQSPRYKVAKRGQDVALRCDPISGHVSLFWYQQALGQGPEFLTYFQNEAQLDKSGLPSDRFFAERPEGSVSTLKIQRTQQEDSAVYLCASSQLGTDTQYFGPGTRLTVL.

The V gene is TRBV12-3 or TRBV12-4, the J gene TRBJ1-2, with D perhaps matching TRBD1 (5 bases). CDR3 length equals 19 residues. With 4 bases removed from V and 4 bases from J, the gap between germline ends came to 28 bases. The CDR3: CASSSPKPEEDRQSYGYTF. The DNA of the CDR3 is TGTGCCAGCAGTTCGCCCAAACCGGAAGAAGACAGACAAAGCTATGGCTACACCTTC.

This chain uses TRBV5-6 with TRBJ1-4, with a tentative D call TRBD1 (5 bases). The CDR3 is made up of 15 amino acids. With 3 bases removed from V and 5 bases from J, the gap between germline ends came to 14 bases. The germline CDR1 and CDR2 sequences are SGHDT and YYEEEE. In DNA form, the CDR3 reads TGTGCCAGCAGCTCCATTGGGACCGGCAATGAAAAACTGTTTTTT. Translation: CASSSIGTGNEKLFF.

The chain combines TRBV19 with TRBJ2-7; D possibly corresponds to TRBD1 (6 bases). V lost 6 bases, J lost 6 bases, and 21 bases lay in between. The CDR3 consists of 15 residues. The germline CDR1 and CDR2 sequences are LNHDA and SQIVND (reference sequence). The chain's CDR3 is CASSPVGGAGSEQYF. The CDR3 region has the DNA TGTGCCAGTAGCCCAGTTGGGGGCGCCGGGTCCGAGCAGTACTTC.

The J gene is TRBJ1-1, the V gene TRBV4-3; unclear D gene. The CDR3 is 13 residues long. Germline values: CDR1 LGHNA, CDR2 YSLEER. The ends were cut back, 4 bases at V and 4 bases at J, with 10 bases in the middle. The CDR3 DNA is TGCGCCAGCAGCCGCGAATGGGGCACTGAAGCTTTCTTT. It specifies CASSREWGTEAFF.

CDR3 coding DNA: TGTGCCAGCACCCTGGGGACACAGCTATACGAGCAGTACTTC. As protein: CASTLGTQLYEQYF. The chain has TRBV11-2 and TRBJ2-7, with a possible D match to TRBD1 (6 bases). Germline lookup yields CDR1 SGHAT and CDR2 FQNNGV. V lost 7 bases to trimming and J lost 4 bases, with 17 bases between them. This CDR3 has 14 residues.

This chain joins TRBV12-3 or TRBV12-4 and TRBJ2-7, with D hard to call. CDR3 length equals 14 residues. V dropped 4 bases and J dropped 2 bases, with 12 bases sitting between them. The CDR3 region is CASSSTLKTYEQYF. As DNA, the CDR3 is TGTGCCAGCAGTTCGACTCTTAAAACCTACGAGCAGTACTTC.

The chain is built from TRBV13 and TRBJ2-1, with D perhaps matching TRBD2 (6 bases). CDR1 PRHDT and CDR2 FYEKMQ come from the germline V gene (reference sequence). CDR3 length equals 14 residues. The ends were cut back, 5 bases at V and 8 bases at J, with 16 bases in the middle. This CDR3 is CASSLRTSPHEQFF. CDR3 in DNA: TGTGCCAGCAGCCTCCGAACTAGCCCCCATGAGCAGTTCTTC.

The chain couples TRBV29-1 to TRBJ2-2, with TRBD2 matching 7 bases. The germline V gene encodes CDR1 SQVTM and CDR2 ANQGSEA. V trimming: 7 bases; J trimming: 1 base; junction bases outside the gene matches: 15. This CDR3 is built from 17 residues. The CDR3 DNA reads TGCAGCGCGGGGACTATCCATCCCACTCTGAACACCGGGGAGCTGTTTTTT. Amino acid sequence: CSAGTIHPTLNTGELFF.

The chain is built from TRBV24-1 and TRBJ1-1; possible D gene TRBD1, 5 bases. CDR1 is KGHDR and CDR2 is SFDVKD in the germline V gene. This CDR3 is 13 amino acids long. Trimming stripped 6 bases from V and 5 bases from J, with 12 bases between. The CDR3 loop is CATSPGPSTEAFF. DNA for the CDR3: TGTGCCACCAGTCCAGGGCCCTCAACTGAAGCTTTCTTT.

The CDR3 region has the DNA TGCAGTGCCCCAAACTATGGCTACACCTTC. Protein: CSAPNYGYTF. This chain uses TRBV20-1 with TRBJ1-2; D is ambiguous. Looked up from germline, CDR1 is DFQATT and CDR2 is SNEGSKA (reference sequence). V dropped 6 bases and J dropped 2 bases, with 4 bases sitting between them. There are 10 residues in the CDR3.

In its sample, this clonotype was seen once. This sequence joins TRBV21-1 and TRBJ1-2; the DNA was not used to check the table's D call, TRBD1. TRBV21-1 is classified as a pseudogene. This CDR3 has 16 residues. The CDR3 protein is CASSQSTTGAEYGYTF. The CDR3 DNA reads TGTGCCAGCAGCCAATCTACCACAGGGGCTGAGTATGGCTACACCTTC.

The rearrangement joins TRBV18 to TRBJ2-7, with D maybe TRBD2 (6 bases). The ends were cut back, 0 bases at V and 0 bases at J, with 9 bases in the middle. The CDR3 sequence is 15 residues long. The germline V gene has CDR1 KGHSH and CDR2 LQKENI. In DNA form, the CDR3 reads TGTGCCAGCTCACCACCCGGGAGTACCTCCTACGAGCAGTACTTC. Encoded protein: CASSPPGSTSYEQYF.

The chain couples TRBV4-1 to TRBJ2-7; D may be TRBD2 (7 bases). V was shortened by 4 bases and J by 1 base, with 11 bases between the two germline ends. Germline loops: CDR1 MGHRA, CDR2 YSYEKL. This CDR3 has 14 residues. The CDR3 spells CASSPKGGSYEQYF. CDR3 nucleotides: TGCGCCAGCAGCCCCAAGGGGGGGTCCTACGAGCAGTACTTC.

This chain links TRBV6-5 with TRBJ2-7; D is unresolved. V lost 6 bases to trimming and J lost 4 bases, with 7 bases between them. The CDR3 totals 11 residues. CDR1 and CDR2 from the germline V gene are MNHEY and SVGAGI. CDR3 region: CASRTGYEQYF. DNA for the CDR3: TGTGCCAGCAGAACCGGTTACGAGCAGTACTTC.

The rearrangement uses TRBV7-9 and TRBJ2-7; 9 bases match TRBD2. Germline CDR1 SEHNR, CDR2 FQNEAQ (reference sequence). The CDR3 is made up of 17 amino acids. V trimming: 0 bases; J trimming: 3 bases; junction bases outside the gene matches: 9. CDR3 residues: CASSLALNSGRNYEQYF. The CDR3 region has the DNA TGTGCCAGCAGCTTAGCGCTAAATAGCGGGAGAAACTACGAGCAGTACTTC.